This T cell receptor (beta chain) was recovered during a study of blood T cell repertoires in COVID-19 (TCRdb year 2020). With regard to the full study: Samples covering the acute and convalescent phases of COVID-19 were provided by collaborators in the United States, Italy and Spain. The material from the prospective study consisted of cDNA or gDNA derived from T cells, B-cell-depleted T cells, or PBMCs. Subjects who had been exposed to COVID-19, were actively infected with it, or had recovered from it provided the deeply sampled blood TCRbeta repertoires that made up the dataset. The repertoires were released in a freely available public database meant as a resource for research on the immune response to SARS-CoV-2. The samples were drawn from two sources: the first 160 participants of the ongoing ImmuneRACE study, and 1,254 subjects contributed by 6 global collaborators. Nearly every sample came with metadata listing a de-identified subject ID, COVID-19 status, age in years and sex. Where available, HLA class I and class II types were obtained from metadata supplied by the sample provider rather than from assay-based typing. The investigation overall reported the following: Clinical and demographic metadata were provided uncurated, with the amount varying by source and participant.

TCRbeta CDR3 regions were amplified from genomic DNA using the immunoSEQ Assay, a bias-controlled multiplex PCR. The authors' pipeline ran thus. The number of nucleated cells in each sample was estimated by amplification of reference gene primers within the assay. To quantify the absolute abundance of each unique TCRbeta CDR3 rearrangement, sequence reads were collapsed and filtered. For each sample, productive Simpson clonality was calculated as the square root of Simpson's diversity index across productive rearrangements. The table was pulled from immuneACCESS by TCRdb, which kept in-frame rearrangements only. Such tables lose some clones; where checked, under half of the loss comes from unresolved V genes, and the rest has no known cause. That table supplies the V and J calls and clone size; D and trimming were determined from the DNA. Here the sample has roughly 130,000 clones; approximately 89% occur a single time. The ten most abundant clones make up roughly 3.6% of the sample.

For CDR1 and CDR2, the germline V gene lists KGHSH and LQKENI. V is cut by 3 bases and J by 4 bases, and the space between the germline ends is 15 bases. Its CDR3 holds 15 amino acids, cysteine through phenylalanine. Here the CDR3 DNA is all that survives: 45 bases in frame from base 1. The collaborating institutions used their own protocols to collect whole blood in K2EDTA tubes. For TCRbeta analysis, collaborators shipped samples in one of three forms: frozen whole blood, isolated PBMCs, or DNA extracted from either of those sample types. As concerns this clone: Its cognate antigen has yet to be identified. Per-base qualities were not stored, and no clone one base away is much larger.

Sequencing was performed on peripheral blood. This receptor was identified in a woman in her fifties or sixties with acute or convalescent COVID-19. Recombination linked TRBV18 to TRBJ1-1; perhaps TRBD1 is the D gene, with 5 bases matching. The CDR3 is CASSPRSGTSTEAFF. At the DNA level, the sequence is TGTGCCAGCTCACCCCGGTCGGGGACTAGCACTGAAGCTTTCTTT.